The 11 T cell receptor beta chains below were found in one sample sequenced in a study of T cells after yellow fever vaccination. From the 5' RACE reads, TCRdb called clonotypes with MiXCR, one entry per CDR3 protein. Among fewer than 450,000 distinct CDR3 sequences listed, approximately 8% were seen once. The input for sequencing was PBMCs, taken around 45 days after the first yellow fever vaccination. Receptor source: a man between 18 and 35 years old who received the YFV17D yellow fever vaccine.

Only a few counts were recorded for this clonotype. The chain links TRBV20-1 to TRBJ1-1, with D unclear. Per the germline V gene, CDR1 is DFQATT and CDR2 is SNEGSKA (reference sequence). V lost 5 bases to trimming and J lost 3 bases, with 4 bases between them. The CDR3 has 10 residues. CDR3 sequence reads: CSARDTEAFF. DNA for the CDR3: TGCAGTGCTCGGGACACTGAAGCTTTCTTT.

V usage is TRBV5-4 and J usage is TRBJ2-5, with D hard to call. Germline V gene sequence: CDR1 SGHNT, CDR2 YYREEE (reference sequence). V gave up 4 bases and J gave up 3 bases, with 10 bases separating them. This CDR3 has 13 residues. The CDR3 DNA sequence: TGTGCCAGCAGCCCGGAGATGGAAGAGACCCAGTACTTC. As protein: CASSPEMEETQYF.

The chain uses TRBV4-1 and TRBJ1-1; maybe TRBD1 (5 bases). This CDR3 contains 16 residues. V was clipped by 3 bases and J by 3 bases, with 17 bases between them. CDR1 is MGHRA, CDR2 YSYEKL, per germline. The CDR3 is CASSHRTGGADTEAFF. For the CDR3, the DNA is TGCGCCAGCAGCCATCGAACCGGAGGGGCCGACACTGAAGCTTTCTTT.

The chain recombines TRBV24-1 with TRBJ2-5; perhaps D is TRBD1 or TRBD2 (5 bases each). V shed 4 bases and J shed 2 bases, with 16 bases lying between them. Germline CDR1 KGHDR, CDR2 SFDVKD. The CDR3 loop spans 16 amino acids. The CDR3 DNA is TGTGCCACCAGTGACCACTTATGGGACGGACAAGAGACCCAGTACTTC. This sequence encodes CATSDHLWDGQETQYF.

The chain links TRBV5-6 to TRBJ2-5; D uncertain. Germline V gene sequence: CDR1 SGHDT, CDR2 YYEEEE. Deletions cut 0 bases from V and 3 bases from J, with 9 bases between. The CDR3 is made up of 14 amino acids. DNA of the CDR3: TGTGCCAGCAGCTTGGACCACTCGGAAGAGACCCAGTACTTC. Amino acids: CASSLDHSEETQYF.

The chain has TRBV7-9 and TRBJ2-7, with unresolved D. This CDR3 region has 15 residues. V lost 2 bases and J lost 0, with 11 bases in between. Germline V gene data show CDR1 as SEHNR and CDR2 as FQNEAQ (reference sequence). The CDR3 nucleotides read TGTGCCAGCAGCTTACGATCTCGCGACTCCTACGAGCAGTACTTC. Translating it yields CASSLRSRDSYEQYF.

The chain is built from TRBV9 and TRBJ2-1, with 12 nucleotides matching TRBD2. Trimming at V came to 2 bases and at J to 9 bases, leaving 6 bases not matched to a gene. Germline CDR1 and CDR2: SGDLS and YYNGEE. The CDR3 length is 15 residues. The CDR3 is CASSVALAGGGEQFF. The CDR3 DNA reads as TGTGCCAGCAGCGTTGCACTAGCGGGGGGAGGTGAGCAGTTCTTC. The whole variable domain, remainder taken from reference TRBV9 and TRBJ2-1, is DSGVTQTPKHLITATGQRVTLRCSPRSGDLSVYWYQQSLDQGLQFLIQYYNGEERAKGNILERFSAQQFPDLHSELNLSSLELGDSALYFCASSVALAGGGEQFFGPGTRLTVL.

In its sample, this clonotype was seen a few times. The chain combines TRBV7-6 with TRBJ2-1; TRBD2 aligns across 9 bases. The J segment lost 6 bases and the V segment lost 1 base, leaving 13 bases of the junction unmatched. CDR3 length: 18 residues. Looked up from germline, CDR1 is SGHVS and CDR2 is FNYEAQ. CDR3 nucleotides: TGTGCCAGCAGCTTAGGGCCGGGGACGACTAGCGGAAGCAATGAGCAGTTCTTC. It specifies CASSLGPGTTSGSNEQFF.

The gene calls are TRBV9 and TRBJ1-4, with D unclear. In germline, CDR1 is SGDLS, CDR2 YYNGEE. The CDR3 has 15 amino acids. V lost 1 base, J lost 2 bases, and 9 bases lay in between. CDR3 residues: CASSVIGSTNEKLFF. The CDR3 DNA is TGTGCCAGCAGCGTAATAGGGTCCACTAATGAAAAACTGTTTTTT.

This clonotype was detected ten times or more. The chain joins TRBV4-3 to TRBJ1-5, with D possibly being TRBD1 (6 bases). Germline V gene sequence: CDR1 LGHNA, CDR2 YSLEER. The V and J ends lost 1 base and 3 bases respectively, with 7 bases between them. The CDR3 covers 14 residues. The CDR3 loop is CASSQGTDNQPQHF. In DNA form, the CDR3 reads TGCGCCAGCAGCCAAGGGACAGACAATCAGCCCCAGCATTTT.

V and J are TRBV24-1 and TRBJ2-1; 7 nucleotides agree with TRBD1. V gave up 9 bases and J gave up 10 bases; unmatched junction bases: 5. The CDR3 extends over 11 amino acids. From germline, CDR1 is KGHDR and CDR2 SFDVKD. The DNA of the CDR3 is TGTGCCACCTCCGACAGGGTCGAGCAGTTCTTC. Protein: CATSDRVEQFF.